This T cell receptor beta chain stems from a study of blood T cells in healthy people across ages. In germline, CDR1 is SGDLS, CDR2 YYNGEE. This CDR3 has 13 residues. V was trimmed by 2 bases and J by 6 bases, leaving 11 bases between them. With each sample, at least 5 micrograms of total RNA were extracted. Combining a sample-barcoded 5' primer with a J-beta primer mix, a second PCR ran for roughly 7 to 12 cycles. Unique molecular identifiers of 12 random nucleotides labeled each cDNA. From each sample, at least 2.5 million paired-end reads containing CDR3 were obtained. MiXCR was run by TCRdb on the 5' RACE reads, yielding one entry per CDR3 protein. Counted here are 650,000 to 1,000,000 distinct CDR3 sequences, under 40% occurring once; the ten biggest clones make up 10% to 15%.

The sequence was collected from a man younger than 30 in good health. The rearrangement links TRBV9 to TRBJ1-2, with D perhaps TRBD1 (6 bases). The sample was blood. The CDR3, as DNA: TGTGCCAGCAGCGTCCCCGGGGGCCATGGCTACACCTTC. Translated, it gives CASSVPGGHGYTF.